This note documents a single T cell receptor (beta chain) sequence. This sample is drawn from a study of blood T cell repertoires in COVID-19. The overall study: Some COVID-19 samples were acute and others convalescent; all came from the United States, Italy and Spain. Sources were T cells, B-cell-depleted T cells, or PBMCs; the material itself was cDNA or gDNA.

The authors' processing: Estimation of nucleated cell counts was performed using reference gene primer amplification. Using immunoSEQ multiplex PCR, the repertoire was profiled, and TCRdb retains in-frame clones only, with some absent. V and J calls and clone size follow that table, whereas D and trimming were derived from the DNA. The table has approximately 200,000 clones, 80% to 85% seen once. The CDR3 contains 12 residues. V lost 5 bases, J lost 4 bases, and 8 bases lay in between. Germline-derived CDR1 and CDR2 are SGHAT and FQNNGV. The receptor was isolated from a human donor in a cohort sampled during active COVID-19. The sample consisted of peripheral blood. The chain is built from TRBV11-2 and TRBJ1-1; no reliable D call. The CDR3 DNA is TGTGCCAGCAGCCCGGGTGGCACTGAAGCTTTCTTT. Its protein product is CASSPGGTEAFF.